This T cell receptor beta chain was sequenced during a study of T cells in Graves' hyperthyroidism and ophthalmopathy. Study as a whole: Sampling of peripheral blood happened at initial diagnosis, prior to any treatment. Broader study findings: In blood, most of the thyroid clonotypes expanded above 0.001 were also present.

This CDR3 contains 19 residues. With V trimmed by 2 bases and J by 4 bases, 19 bases remained unmatched. Germline V gene data show CDR1 as SGHAT and CDR2 as FQNNGV. As regards this clonotype: The antigen is unknown.

TCR beta CDR3 regions were amplified from RNA. HTBI primers were the set used in a first-round RT-PCR of the TCR CDR3. Each CDR3 protein is one row after TCRdb ran MiXCR on the multiplex PCR reads. The table has hundreds of thousands of distinct CDR3 sequences, around 22% seen once. Uncontrolled infection, other autoimmune disease, pregnancy or lactation disqualified patients from enrolment. The TCR sequence derives from a woman in her thirties with Graves' ophthalmopathy. The chain links TRBV11-2 to TRBJ2-5; 7 nucleotides agree with TRBD2. Sequencing input: blood. CDR3 residues: CASSLSLLAGGRARETQYF. CDR3 sequence (DNA): TGTGCCAGCAGCTTATCACTCCTAGCTGGAGGGAGGGCCAGAGAGACCCAGTACTTC.